These 4 T cell receptor beta chains came from one sample sequenced in a study of CD4 and CD8 cells across lung adenocarcinoma regions. TCRdb re-analysed the PCR reads in MiXCR, keeping a single row per CDR3 protein. Counted here are some 9,600 distinct CDR3 sequences, approximately 49% occurring once; the ten biggest clones make up over 15%. Sequencing used CD4+ T cells from the margin of a lung tumor. The source of these receptors is a male donor with lung adenocarcinoma. The CD4 and CD8 labels of this study may be unreliable.

The J gene is TRBJ2-7, the V gene TRBV6-1, with D uncertain. Germline V gene data show CDR1 as MNHNS and CDR2 as SASEGT. This CDR3 comprises 14 residues. V lost 8 bases to trimming and J lost 2 bases, with 16 bases between them. The CDR3 sequence is CASSNGIGPYEQYF. In DNA, the CDR3 is TGTGCCAGCTCCAATGGGATAGGGCCCTACGAGCAGTACTTC.

The chain has TRBV5-6 and TRBJ2-5; D might be TRBD2 (5 bases). The last part of the DNA fits TRBJ2-1 better; the J call may be wrong. Germline V gene data show CDR1 as SGHDT and CDR2 as YYEEEE. The CDR3 runs to 15 residues. The CDR3 protein is CASSLAVGVVNEQFF. CDR3 DNA sequence: TGTGCCAGCAGCTTGGCCGTGGGAGTGGTGAATGAGCAGTTCTTC.

This chain links TRBV6-1 with TRBJ1-2; the D gene is possibly TRBD1 (5 bases). Germline V gives CDR1 MNHNS, CDR2 SASEGT. The V end lost 6 bases, the J end lost 4 bases, and 9 bases lay between the germline ends. The CDR3 consists of 12 residues. In nucleotides, the CDR3 is TGTGCCAGCAGCGTGGGGGTCTATGGCTACACCTTC. This sequence encodes CASSVGVYGYTF.

This clonotype appeared a few times. The V and J genes are TRBV7-2 and TRBJ1-2; D not resolved. Per germline, CDR1 SGHTA and CDR2 FQGNSA. This CDR3 contains 14 residues. Between the trimmed V and J ends, which lost 2 bases and 6 bases, there was a span of 13 bases. DNA for the CDR3: TGTGCCAGCAGCTTAAACGAGGGTCTGAATGGCTACACCTTC. It encodes CASSLNEGLNGYTF.